The source of this TCR beta chain is a study of CD8+CD57+ T cells in acquired aplastic anemia. Overall study: Sorted CD4+ and CD8+ cells yielded DNA averaging approximately 3.5 ug. Study results and limitations: Around 30 was the count of CD8+ CDR3 sequences that patients shared with controls. Simpson's diversity of CD8+ cells was not significantly different in patients compared with controls.

In its sample, this clonotype was seen many times. What it binds is not known. V shed 1 base, J shed 5 bases, and the junction held 5 bases outside the gene matches. CDR1 is SGHRS, CDR2 YFSETQ, per germline. The CDR3 has 15 amino acids. Genomic DNA provided the template from which TCR beta VDJ and CDR3 profiles were obtained. TCRdb independently ran MiXCR on the reads; one entry per CDR3 protein. The profile covers about 220,000 distinct CDR3 sequences, with 30% to 40% appearing a single time and around 1.1% taken by the ten largest. The sequenced material came from sorted CD4+, CD8+, or CD8+CD57+ T cells (not recorded which) from PBMCs. The V call is TRBV5-1, the J call TRBJ2-5, with TRBD1 matching 10 bases. The receptor comes from a human donor in good health, serving as a control. DNA of the CDR3: TGCGCCAGCAGCTTGAGACAGGGGGCTAGTGAGACCCAGTACTTC. It yields the protein CASSLRQGASETQYF.